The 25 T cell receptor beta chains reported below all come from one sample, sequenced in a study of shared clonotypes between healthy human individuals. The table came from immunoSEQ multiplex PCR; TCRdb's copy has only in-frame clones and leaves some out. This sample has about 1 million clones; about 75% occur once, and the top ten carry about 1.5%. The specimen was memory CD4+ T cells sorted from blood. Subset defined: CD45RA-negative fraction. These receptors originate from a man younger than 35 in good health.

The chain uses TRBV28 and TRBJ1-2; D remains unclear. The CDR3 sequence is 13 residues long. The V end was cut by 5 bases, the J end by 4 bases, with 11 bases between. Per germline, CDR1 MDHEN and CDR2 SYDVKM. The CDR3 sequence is CASSQDGVYGYTF. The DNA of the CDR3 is TGTGCCAGCAGTCAGGACGGAGTCTATGGCTACACCTTC.

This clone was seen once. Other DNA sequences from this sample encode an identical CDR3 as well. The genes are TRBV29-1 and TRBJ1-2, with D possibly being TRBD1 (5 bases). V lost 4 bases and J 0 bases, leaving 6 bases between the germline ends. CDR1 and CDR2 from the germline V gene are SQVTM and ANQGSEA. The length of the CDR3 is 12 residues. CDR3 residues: CSVGQSNYGYTF. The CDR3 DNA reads TGCAGCGTTGGACAGTCTAACTATGGCTACACCTTC.

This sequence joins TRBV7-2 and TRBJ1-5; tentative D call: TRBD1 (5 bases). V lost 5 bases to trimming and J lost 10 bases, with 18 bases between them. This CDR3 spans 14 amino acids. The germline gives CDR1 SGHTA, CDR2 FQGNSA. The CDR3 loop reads CASSPEPGSPPQHF. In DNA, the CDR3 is TGTGCCAGCAGCCCGGAGCCAGGGTCCCCTCCCCAGCATTTT.

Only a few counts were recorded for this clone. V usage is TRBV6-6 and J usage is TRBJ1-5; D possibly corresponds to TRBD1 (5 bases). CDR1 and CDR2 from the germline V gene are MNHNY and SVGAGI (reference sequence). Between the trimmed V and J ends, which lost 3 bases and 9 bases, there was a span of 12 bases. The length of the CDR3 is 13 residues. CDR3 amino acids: CASSYKGNGPQHF. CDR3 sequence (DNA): TGTGCCAGCAGTTATAAGGGGAACGGGCCCCAGCATTTT.

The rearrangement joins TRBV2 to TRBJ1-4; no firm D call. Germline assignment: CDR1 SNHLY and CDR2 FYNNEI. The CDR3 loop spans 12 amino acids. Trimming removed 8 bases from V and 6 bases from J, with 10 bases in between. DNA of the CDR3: TGTGCCAGCGGACGGCCGTATGAAAAACTGTTTTTT. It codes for CASGRPYEKLFF.

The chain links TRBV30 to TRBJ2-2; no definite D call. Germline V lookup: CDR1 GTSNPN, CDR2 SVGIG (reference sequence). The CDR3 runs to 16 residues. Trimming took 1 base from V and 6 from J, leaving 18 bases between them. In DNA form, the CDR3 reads TGTGCCTGGAGTGCCCGCCGGCCGCTTTGGGCCGGGGAGCTGTTTTTT. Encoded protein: CAWSARRPLWAGELFF.

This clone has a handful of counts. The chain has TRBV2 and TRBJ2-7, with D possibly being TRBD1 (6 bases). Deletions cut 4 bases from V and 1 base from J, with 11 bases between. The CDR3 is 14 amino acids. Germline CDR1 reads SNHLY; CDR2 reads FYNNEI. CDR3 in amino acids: CASSAQGMSYEQYF. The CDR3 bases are TGTGCCAGCAGTGCACAGGGCATGTCCTACGAGCAGTACTTC. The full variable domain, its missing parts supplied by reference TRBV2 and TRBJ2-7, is EPEVTQTPSHQVTQMGQEVILRCVPISNHLYFYWYRQILGQKVEFLVSFYNNEISEKSEIFDDQFSVERPDGSNFTLKIRSTKLEDSAMYFCASSAQGMSYEQYFGPGTRLTVT.

The CDR3 DNA reads as TGTGCCAGCAGCTCTCAGGGGGCGCGTGGAAACACCATATATTTT. Translating gives CASSSQGARGNTIYF. The chain is built from TRBV5-8 and TRBJ1-3; 8 nucleotides align to TRBD1. Per germline, CDR1 SGHTS and CDR2 YDEGEE. The CDR3 spans 15 residues. V trimming: 3 bases; J trimming: 3 bases; junction bases outside the gene matches: 5.

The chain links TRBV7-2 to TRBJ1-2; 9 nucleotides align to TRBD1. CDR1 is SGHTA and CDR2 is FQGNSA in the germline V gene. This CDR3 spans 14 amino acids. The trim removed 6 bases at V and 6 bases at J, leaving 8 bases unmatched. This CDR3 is CASSSGTGFDGYTF. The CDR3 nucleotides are TGTGCCAGCAGTTCCGGGACAGGGTTCGATGGCTACACCTTC.

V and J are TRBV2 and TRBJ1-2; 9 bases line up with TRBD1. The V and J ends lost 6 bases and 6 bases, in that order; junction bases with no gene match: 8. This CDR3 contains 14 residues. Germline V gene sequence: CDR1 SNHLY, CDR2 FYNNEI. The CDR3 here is CASSSTGGIDGYTF. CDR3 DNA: TGTGCCAGCAGCTCGACAGGGGGTATAGATGGCTACACCTTC.

DNA of the CDR3: TGCGCCAGCAGCTACTGGACAGGGGGGGATTCACCCCTCCACTTT. This sequence encodes CASSYWTGGDSPLHF. V and J are TRBV5-1 and TRBJ1-6, with TRBD1 matching over 10 bases. This CDR3 has 15 residues. The V gene end was trimmed by 3 bases and the J gene end by 8 bases; junction bases not matched to a gene: 5. Germline values: CDR1 SGHRS, CDR2 YFSETQ.

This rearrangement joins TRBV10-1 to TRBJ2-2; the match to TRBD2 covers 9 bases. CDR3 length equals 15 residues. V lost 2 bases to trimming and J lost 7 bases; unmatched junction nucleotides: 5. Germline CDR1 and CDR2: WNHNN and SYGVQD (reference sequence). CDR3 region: CASSEAGGPIGELFF. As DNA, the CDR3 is TGCGCCAGCAGTGAGGCGGGAGGGCCGATCGGGGAGCTGTTTTTT.

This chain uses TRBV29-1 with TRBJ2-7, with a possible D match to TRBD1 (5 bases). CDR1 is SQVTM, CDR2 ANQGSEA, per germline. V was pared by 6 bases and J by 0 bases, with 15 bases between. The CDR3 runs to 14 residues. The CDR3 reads CSVQSGADSYEQYF. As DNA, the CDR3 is TGCAGCGTACAATCTGGGGCCGACTCCTACGAGCAGTACTTC.

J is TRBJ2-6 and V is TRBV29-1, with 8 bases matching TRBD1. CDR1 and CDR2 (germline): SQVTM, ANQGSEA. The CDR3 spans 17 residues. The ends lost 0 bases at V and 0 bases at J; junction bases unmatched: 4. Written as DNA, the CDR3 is TGCAGCGTTGAAGATGGGACAGGCCTCTCTGGGGCCAACGTCCTGACTTTC. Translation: CSVEDGTGLSGANVLTF.

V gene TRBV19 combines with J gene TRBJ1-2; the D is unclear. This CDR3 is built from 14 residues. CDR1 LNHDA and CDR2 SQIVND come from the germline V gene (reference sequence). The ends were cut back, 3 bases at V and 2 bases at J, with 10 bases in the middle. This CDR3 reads CASSIQDPNYGYTF. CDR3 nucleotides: TGTGCCAGTAGTATCCAGGATCCGAACTATGGCTACACCTTC. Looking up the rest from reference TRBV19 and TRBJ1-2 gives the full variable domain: DGGITQSPKYLFRKEGQNVTLSCEQNLNHDAMYWYRQDPGQGLRLIYYSQIVNDFQKGDIAEGYSVSREKKESFPLTVTSAQKNPTAFYLCASSIQDPNYGYTFGSGTRLTVV.

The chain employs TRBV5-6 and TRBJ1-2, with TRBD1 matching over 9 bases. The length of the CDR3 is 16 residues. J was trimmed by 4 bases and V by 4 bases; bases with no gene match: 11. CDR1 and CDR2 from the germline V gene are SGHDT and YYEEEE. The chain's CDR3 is CASSLKGDRELYGYTF. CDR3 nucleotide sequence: TGTGCCAGCAGCCTTAAGGGGGACAGGGAACTCTATGGCTACACCTTC.

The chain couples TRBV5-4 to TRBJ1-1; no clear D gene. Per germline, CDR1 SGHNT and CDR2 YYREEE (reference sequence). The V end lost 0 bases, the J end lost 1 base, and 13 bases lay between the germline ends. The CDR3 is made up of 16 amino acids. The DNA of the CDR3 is TGTGCCAGCAGCTTGGCTCGCAGCAGCGCGAACACTGAAGCTTTCTTT. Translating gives CASSLARSSANTEAFF.

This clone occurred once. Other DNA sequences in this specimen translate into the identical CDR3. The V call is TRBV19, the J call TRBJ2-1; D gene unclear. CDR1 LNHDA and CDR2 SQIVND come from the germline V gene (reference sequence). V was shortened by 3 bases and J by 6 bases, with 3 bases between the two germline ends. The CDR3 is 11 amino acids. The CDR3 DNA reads TGTGCCAGTAGTATCTTCAATGAGCAGTTCTTC. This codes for CASSIFNEQFF.

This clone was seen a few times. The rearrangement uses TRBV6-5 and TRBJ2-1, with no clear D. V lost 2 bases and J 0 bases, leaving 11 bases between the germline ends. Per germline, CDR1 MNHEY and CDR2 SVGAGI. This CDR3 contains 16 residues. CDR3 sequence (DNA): TGTGCCAGCAGTTACGGATCTACAAGCTCCTACAATGAGCAGTTCTTC. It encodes CASSYGSTSSYNEQFF.

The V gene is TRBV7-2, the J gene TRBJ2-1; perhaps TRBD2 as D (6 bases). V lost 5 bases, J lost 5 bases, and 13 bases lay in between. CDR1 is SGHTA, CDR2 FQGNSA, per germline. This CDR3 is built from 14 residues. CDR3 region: CASSPSWGDNEQFF. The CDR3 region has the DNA TGTGCCAGCAGCCCGAGCTGGGGGGACAATGAGCAGTTCTTC.

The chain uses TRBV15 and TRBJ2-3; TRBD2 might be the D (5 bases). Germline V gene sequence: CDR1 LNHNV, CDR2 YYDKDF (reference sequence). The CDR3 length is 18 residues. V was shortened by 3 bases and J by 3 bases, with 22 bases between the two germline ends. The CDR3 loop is CATSRELWTGKVTDTQYF. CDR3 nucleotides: TGTGCCACCAGCAGGGAACTATGGACGGGGAAGGTGACAGATACGCAGTATTTT. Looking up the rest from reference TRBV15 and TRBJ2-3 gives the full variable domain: DAMVIQNPRYQVTQFGKPVTLSCSQTLNHNVMYWYQQKSSQAPKLLFHYYDKDFNNEADTPDNFQSRRPNTSFCFLDIRSPGLGDTAMYLCATSRELWTGKVTDTQYFGPGTRLTVL.

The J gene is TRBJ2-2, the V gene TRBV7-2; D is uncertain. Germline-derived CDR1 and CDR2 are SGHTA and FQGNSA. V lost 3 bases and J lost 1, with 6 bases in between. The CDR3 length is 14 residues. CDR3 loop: CASSLFVNTGELFF. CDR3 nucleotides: TGTGCCAGCAGCTTGTTTGTGAACACCGGGGAGCTGTTTTTT.

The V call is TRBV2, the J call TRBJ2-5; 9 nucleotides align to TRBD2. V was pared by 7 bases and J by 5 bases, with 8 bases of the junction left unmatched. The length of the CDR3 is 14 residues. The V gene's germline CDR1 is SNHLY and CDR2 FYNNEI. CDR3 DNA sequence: TGTGCCAGCAACTCAGGACTAGCGTCGGAGACCCAGTACTTC. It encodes CASNSGLASETQYF.

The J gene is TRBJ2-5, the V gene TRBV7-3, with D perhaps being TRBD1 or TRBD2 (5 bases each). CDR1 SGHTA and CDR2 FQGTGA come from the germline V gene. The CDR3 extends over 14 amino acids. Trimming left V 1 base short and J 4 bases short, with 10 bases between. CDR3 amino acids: CASSLSGGRETQYF. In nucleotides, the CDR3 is TGTGCCAGCAGCTTAAGTGGGGGAAGAGAGACCCAGTACTTC.

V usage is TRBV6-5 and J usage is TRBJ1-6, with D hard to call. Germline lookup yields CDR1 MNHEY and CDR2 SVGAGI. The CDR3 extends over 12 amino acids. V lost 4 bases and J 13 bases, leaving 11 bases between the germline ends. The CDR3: CASSSHPHPLHF. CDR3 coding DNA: TGTGCCAGCAGTTCCCACCCGCATCCCCTCCACTTT.